The present T cell receptor (beta chain) was sequenced within a study of T cell repertoires in cytomegalovirus infection. Overall study context: Indicated by public TCR beta signatures were CMV infection and matching HLA type.

Turning to this clonotype: Its antigen is still unknown.

TCRdb recomputed calls from the reads with MiXCR, one row per CDR3 protein. The sample gives around 490,000 distinct CDR3 sequences, about 25% of which show up once; approximately 13% is in the top ten. Study-level findings and limits: Carriage of CMV together with the relevant HLA was identifiable through cumulative public TCR beta family frequency. In two of eight donors, the top clonotype was HLA-C-restricted CMV-specific.

Germline V gene sequence: CDR1 DFQATT, CDR2 SNEGSKA (reference sequence). V was clipped by 0 bases and J by 5 bases; unmatched bases: 9. The CDR3 spans 16 residues. This receptor was identified in a human donor in good health (CMV status not recorded). Some clones in this sample may be carry-over from other donors' samples. The sample was PBMCs. V is TRBV20-1 and J is TRBJ2-5; 10 bases fit TRBD1. The CDR3 DNA reads TGCAGTGCTAGAGACCGACGGGACAGGGGTATGGAGACCCAGTACTTC. Encoded protein: CSARDRRDRGMETQYF.